This is a list of T cell receptor beta chains from one sample in a study of CD8 T cells in Susac syndrome. TCRdb re-called the immunoSEQ multiplex PCR reads through MiXCR, storing one row per CDR3 protein. The sample includes 110,000 or so distinct CDR3 sequences, just under 95% seen only once; the top ten take around 0.085%. Sequenced input: CD4+ T cells from PBMCs. The receptors were gathered from a human donor with multiple sclerosis. Each CDR3 is given with its conserved first and last residue.

CDR3 | V
CAWMSRYTDTQYF | TRBV30
CSARVETPSNYGYTF | TRBV20-1
CASSLAGTSTDTQYF | TRBV5-1
CASSYWRSKERLDRGKNTRELFF | TRBV6-2/TRBV6-3
CASSETGGRSPLHF | TRBV2
CASSSTITGEQYF | TRBV27
CASSLRDPGTSGWSSYNEQFF | TRBV12-3/TRBV12-4
CAISGPQLLANQETQYF | TRBV10-3
CASRRTGTNYGYTF | TRBV19
CAWSVDGHPYGYTF | TRBV30
CATSRATDHSGANVLTF | TRBV15
CASSGVNYGYTF | TRBV5-1
CASSDPGQGSNYGYTF | TRBV6-1
CASSVGLSGGRYNEQFF | TRBV9
CASSTDSNYGYTF | TRBV12-3/TRBV12-4
CSARDRGRDNQPQHF | TRBV20-1
CAWCGQGVYEQYF | TRBV30
CASSLREGTQYF | TRBV3-1
CASSVGGTGGYAGELFF | TRBV5-4
CASSIGPEDYGYTF | TRBV19
CSVLQGGSYEQYF | TRBV29-1
CASSLQRSTNEKLFF | TRBV7-9
CASSLGQLNEKLFF | TRBV5-1
CASSVRSGRYNSPLHF | TRBV9
CASSPDWGNSPLHF | TRBV5-1
CASSPKWASGGSNTGELFF | TRBV9
CASSQGRIDSNQPQHF | TRBV2
CASSGTVSTDTQYF | TRBV5-1
CSASRDRGFYEQYF | TRBV29-1
CASSPRGQWTSYNEQFF | TRBV4-1
CASSETGRDTQYF | TRBV5-4
CASRRDGSGQPQHF | TRBV6-5
CSVERDRPGYTF | TRBV29-1
CGWSSGGYNEQFF | TRBV30
CASSRAPGSSGNTIYF | TRBV4-3
CASSQIPRGSNQPQHF | TRBV23-1
CASSFSQYGYTF | TRBV28
CSANKGRQETQYF | TRBV20-1
CASKGTGETGELFF | TRBV2
CAWSVLGQDAWASVGQRNTIYF | TRBV30
CSAVGDRAYGYTF | TRBV29-1
CASRTGNTDTQYF | TRBV2
CASSLVSGGSYNSPLHF | TRBV7-2
CASTRPNSYEQYF | TRBV28
CASKDPGGGIYEQYF | TRBV28
CSSSYRETPEAFF | TRBV29-1
CASTPYGGPTDTQYF | TRBV5-1
CASSTQGSTGELFF | TRBV9
CASSLRGGGTGELFF | TRBV5-6
CASSYWGWSRPDEDIQYF | TRBV6-5
CASSPNPRGLTQKIGTEAFF | TRBV5-1
CASISRRGGGETQYF | TRBV2
CSARTPPGRGTYGYTF | TRBV20-1
CSVGQGYEQYF | TRBV20-1
CASRRQGTYEQYF | TRBV2
CAISTGLAGVNEQFF | TRBV10-3
CASSLGGGSSYEQYF | TRBV7-9